This T cell receptor beta chain derives from a study of T cells in Graves' hyperthyroidism and ophthalmopathy. Study at large: Peripheral blood was secured at the point of initial diagnosis, before any treatment.

Thyroid ultrasound and orbital computed tomography, with clinical symptoms and serum thyroxine and TRAb, informed diagnoses. Amplification yielded TCR beta CDR3 regions, with RNA transcripts as the source. A first-round RT-PCR of the TCR CDR3 used the HTBI primer set. TCRdb reprocessed the multiplex PCR reads via MiXCR and lists one record per CDR3 protein. The table includes a few hundred thousand distinct CDR3 sequences, approximately 15% detected once. What was sequenced was blood. This clonotype was obtained from a woman in her twenties or thirties with Graves' hyperthyroidism.

In DNA, the CDR3 is TGCGCCAGCAGCCAAGGGACATCCCACAATGAGCAGTTCTTC. It yields the protein CASSQGTSHNEQFF. The rearrangement links TRBV4-3 to TRBJ2-1, with D perhaps TRBD1 (5 bases). Germline V CDR1 and CDR2: LGHNA, YSLEER. The CDR3 extends over 14 amino acids. The germline V and J ends were trimmed by 1 base and 5 bases, with 9 bases remaining between them.